The 19 T cell receptor beta chains reported below all come from one sample, sequenced in a study of metastatic and nonmetastatic thyroid tumors. Each patient came to thyroid surgery without any prior treatment (of any kind). TCRdb used MiXCR to call clones anew from the PCR reads. Of about 13,000 clones in the sample, under 25% were seen once. Source material: blood. Receptors were obtained from a male donor with papillary thyroid cancer or a benign thyroid nodule (not recorded which). Some clones in this sample may be carry-over from other donors' samples.

This clone was detected a few times. The CDR3 nucleotides read TGTGCCAGCAGTACCGGAGGCGGATGGAGGTTTTTT. It codes for CASSTGGGWRFF. This sequence joins TRBV12-3 or TRBV12-4 and TRBJ1-4; D ambiguous. This CDR3 has 12 amino acids. V was trimmed by 5 bases and J by 16 bases, leaving 17 bases between them.

The chain carries TRBV6-1 and TRBJ2-3; 7 bases agree with TRBD2. V gave up 1 base and J gave up 4 bases; unmatched junction bases: 5. Germline CDR1 and CDR2: MNHNS and SASEGT. The CDR3 spans 15 residues. The CDR3 DNA sequence: TGTGCCAGCAGTGAAGAAACGGGAGGTCCAGATACGCAGTATTTT. This translates into CASSEETGGPDTQYF.

The table lists this clone with a few counts. This chain connects TRBV19 to TRBJ1-5; a possible D gene is TRBD1 (5 bases). The ends were cut back, 4 bases at V and 4 bases at J, with 8 bases in the middle. This CDR3 has 13 amino acids. CDR1 and CDR2 (germline): LNHDA, SQIVND (reference sequence). CDR3 region: CASSTQENQPQHF. Here the CDR3 DNA reads TGTGCCAGTAGTACACAGGAGAATCAGCCCCAGCATTTT.

This clone appeared a few times. The chain combines TRBV6-5 with TRBJ1-3; TRBD1 agrees at 7 bases. The CDR3 has 15 amino acids. Trimming at V came to 4 bases and at J to 8 bases, leaving 11 bases not matched to a gene. Per germline, CDR1 MNHEY and CDR2 SVGAGI. DNA for the CDR3: TGTGCCAGCAGTTCCATCCCAGGGGGAAGGGACACCATATATTTT. Protein: CASSSIPGGRDTIYF.

The chain combines TRBV20-1 with TRBJ2-7; TRBD2 might be the D (6 bases). Deletions cut 4 bases from V and 2 bases from J, with 18 bases between. Germline V lookup: CDR1 DFQATT, CDR2 SNEGSKA (reference sequence). The length of the CDR3 is 15 residues. The CDR3 DNA follows: TGCAGTGCTACGGCGGGGTCCAGTGGGGCCTACGAGCAGTACTTC. This gives the protein CSATAGSSGAYEQYF.

This clone was counted between two and nine times. The chain recombines TRBV6-4 with TRBJ1-6; D call uncertain. The CDR3 contains 13 residues. Trimming took off 2 bases at V and 10 bases at J, with 9 bases between the two ends. In germline, CDR1 is MRHNA, CDR2 SNTAGT. CDR3 sequence: CASSDGSSSPLHF. In DNA, the CDR3 is TGTGCCAGCAGTGACGGGAGCTCATCACCCCTCCACTTT.

The rearrangement uses TRBV3-1 and TRBJ2-7; D gene unclear. The CDR3 covers 14 residues. Germline V gives CDR1 LGHDT, CDR2 YNNKEL (reference sequence). V was clipped by 2 bases and J by 4 bases, with 12 bases between them. In DNA form, the CDR3 reads TGTGCCAGCAGCCAATCAAGGTGGGGATACGAGCAGTACTTC. Translating it yields CASSQSRWGYEQYF.

This clone was counted at least ten times. The chain carries TRBV15 and TRBJ1-4; 9 bases are a match to TRBD1. Germline V gene lookup returns CDR1 LNHNV and CDR2 YYDKDF (reference sequence). This CDR3 has 14 residues. With 6 bases clipped from V and 8 bases from J, the junction kept 7 bases outside the gene matches. CDR3 sequence reads: CATRTGTGYEKLFF. DNA for the CDR3: TGTGCCACCAGAACCGGGACAGGGTACGAAAAACTGTTTTTT.

With regard to this clone: The CDR3 does not end in the conserved phenylalanine or tryptophan, so this is likely a read error. This sequence joins TRBV28 and TRBJ2-7, with TRBD2 matching over 9 bases. The CDR3 covers 15 residues. Germline V gene lookup returns CDR1 MDHEN and CDR2 SYDVKM. The ends lost 7 bases at V and 7 bases at J; junction bases unmatched: 14. The CDR3 DNA reads as TGTGCCAGCACGGCGGGAGGGGGGAGGGGCGTGGAGCAGTACCTC. Its translation is CASTAGGGRGVEQYL.

This clone was counted many times. The J gene is TRBJ2-3, the V gene TRBV9; D assignment may be TRBD1 or TRBD2 (5 bases each). Per germline, CDR1 SGDLS and CDR2 YYNGEE. This CDR3 contains 17 residues. Deletions cut 1 base from V and 4 bases from J, with 19 bases between. CDR3 sequence reads: CASSVSPSTGAADTQYF. The CDR3, as DNA: TGTGCCAGCAGCGTATCCCCTAGTACCGGGGCGGCAGATACGCAGTATTTT.

This clone showed up just a few times. The genes are TRBV24-1 and TRBJ2-3; the D is unclear. This CDR3 spans 13 amino acids. Per germline, CDR1 KGHDR and CDR2 SFDVKD. The V end lost 9 bases, the J end lost 4 bases, and 13 bases lay between the germline ends. CDR3 residues: CATHLAGSDTQYF. CDR3 in DNA: TGTGCCACCCACTTGGCTGGATCAGATACGCAGTATTTT.

In its sample, this clone was seen many times. A much larger clone differs by one base, so this may be a read error. This sequence joins TRBV6-5 and TRBJ1-1; no firm D call. The CDR3 runs to 15 residues. V gave up 2 bases and J gave up 2 bases, with 12 bases separating them. Germline V gene lookup returns CDR1 MNHEY and CDR2 SVGAGI. CDR3 region: CASSYGRRVNTEAFF. The CDR3, as DNA: TGTGCCAGCAGTTACGGGAGACGGGTCAACACTGAAGCTTTCTTT.

This clone counts as medium-sized (0.01 to 0.1%). This chain uses TRBV5-1 with TRBJ2-3, with 9 bases aligning to TRBD1. Germline assignment: CDR1 SGHRS and CDR2 YFSETQ. The CDR3 has 15 residues. Unmatched junction bases numbered 0, after V lost 0 bases and J lost 1 base. The CDR3 sequence: CASSLGTGGTDTQYF. The CDR3 coding sequence is TGCGCCAGCAGCTTGGGGACAGGGGGCACAGATACGCAGTATTTT. Variable domain in full (rest from reference TRBV5-1 and TRBJ2-3): KAGVTQTPRYLIKTRGQQVTLSCSPISGHRSVSWYQQTPGQGLQFLFEYFSETQRNKGNFPGRFSGRQFSNSRSEMNVSTLELGDSALYLCASSLGTGGTDTQYFGPGTRLTVL.

This clone has just a few counts. The V call is TRBV6-2 or TRBV6-3, the J call TRBJ2-1; 11 bases agree with TRBD2. V shed 5 bases and J 8 bases; nucleotides not matched to a gene: 8. Germline CDR1 MNHEY, CDR2 SVGEGT. The CDR3 runs 15 residues. The CDR3, as DNA: TGTGCCAGCAGTGACACTAGCGGGAGTTTCGATGAGCAGTTCTTC. This codes for CASSDTSGSFDEQFF.

A single count supports this clone. This chain connects TRBV5-1 to TRBJ1-2; D call uncertain. V was trimmed by 0 bases and J by 2 bases, leaving 14 bases between them. This CDR3 is built from 16 residues. CDR1 is SGHRS, CDR2 YFSETQ, per germline. CDR3 sequence (DNA): TGCGCCAGCAGCTTGGGCAGCCCAGTTGGGAACTATGGCTACACCTTC. Amino acids: CASSLGSPVGNYGYTF.

The chain recombines TRBV7-8 with TRBJ2-7; possible D gene TRBD2, 6 bases. The V end lost 2 bases, the J end lost 0 bases, and 11 bases lay between the germline ends. CDR3 length: 15 amino acids. In germline, CDR1 is SGHVS, CDR2 FQNEAQ. For the CDR3, the DNA is TGTGCCAGCAGCTTATTTTTAGCGGTCTCCTACGAGCAGTACTTC. Protein sequence: CASSLFLAVSYEQYF.

The rearrangement links TRBV30 to TRBJ2-7; no clear D gene. Germline V gene data show CDR1 as GTSNPN and CDR2 as SVGIG (reference sequence). This CDR3 region has 11 residues. V lost 5 bases to trimming and J lost 3 bases, with 8 bases between them. Here the CDR3 reads CAWGSFYEQYF. DNA for the CDR3: TGTGCCTGGGGATCGTTCTACGAGCAGTACTTC.

This clone was seen just once. The chain carries TRBV20-1 and TRBJ2-7, with D possibly matching TRBD1 (6 bases). This CDR3 spans 14 amino acids. Trimming stripped 1 base from V and 2 bases from J, with 12 bases between. Germline V gene lookup returns CDR1 DFQATT and CDR2 SNEGSKA (reference sequence). The CDR3 reads CSARGARGPYEQYF. Written as DNA, the CDR3 is TGCAGTGCTAGAGGGGCCAGGGGACCCTACGAGCAGTACTTC.

Sample share makes this clone medium-sized. This chain uses TRBV25-1 with TRBJ1-1; no reliable D call. This CDR3 has 13 residues. Germline CDR1 and CDR2: MGHDK and SYGVNS. Trimming took 6 bases from V and 0 from J, leaving 8 bases between them. CDR3: CASRTSLNTEAFF. The CDR3 DNA reads TGTGCCAGCAGGACCTCCTTGAACACTGAAGCTTTCTTT.